This TCR beta chain was documented in a study of cytomegalovirus exposure and HLA in healthy donors. Overall study findings and caveats: When analyzed later, a missense DCLRE1C variant was found to be linked to TCR beta V- and J-gene trimming. Three CMV-associated chains proved CMV antigen-specific in vitro. Per published reports, the classifier diagnosed cytomegalovirus status with high specificity and sensitivity. Reportedly, TCR beta sequences accurately predicted HLA-A and HLA-B alleles in most subjects.

A note on this clone: Its antigen is still unknown.

The PCR made use of 60 Vbeta and 13 Jbeta primers. TCRdb's copy holds only in-frame clones and misses some; the assay was immunoSEQ multiplex PCR. Among around 88,000 clones listed, approximately 80% were seen once. The ends lost 5 bases at V and 3 bases at J; junction bases unmatched: 6. Germline CDR1 reads MDHEN; CDR2 reads SYDVKM. This CDR3 spans 15 amino acids. The clonotype originates from a woman aged 40 to 55 in good health and CMV-seropositive. Sequenced material: PBMCs. The chain carries TRBV28 and TRBJ2-7, with 11 bases matching TRBD1. CDR3 residues: CASSGTGGAHYEQYF. For the CDR3, the DNA is TGTGCCAGCAGTGGGACAGGGGGGGCCCACTACGAGCAGTACTTC.